This is a list of T cell receptor beta chains from one sample in a study of a mutant IDH1 vaccine in newly diagnosed glioma. These receptors are not linked to any known antigen. Sequencing used immunoSEQ multiplex PCR; TCRdb keeps in-frame clones, though not all of them. The sample yields about 31,000 clones, 78% seen once. Sequencing was performed on PBMCs, taken from a glioma patient whose treatment included an IDH1 peptide vaccine. The source of these receptors is a woman in her forties with glioma. The CDR3 runs from the conserved cysteine through the conserved F or W. The D gene is left open where the match is weak. Not all rows give a size; the values are once, few, many and, for expanded clones, a class.

-	TRBV30	TRBJ1-6	-	TGTGCCTGGATGGAGGCGGGCACCCTCCACTTT	CAWMEAGTLHF
-	TRBV6-1	TRBJ1-5	few	TGTGCCAGCAGTGAAGCCCCTCGTAATCAGCCCCAGCATTTT	CASSEAPRNQPQHF
TRBD2	TRBV7-2	TRBJ2-7	-	TGTGCCAGCAGCTTAGTGGTGCGGGGGGGCTCCCACGAGCAGTACTTC	CASSLVVRGGSHEQYF
TRBD1	TRBV6-1	TRBJ1-1	-	TGTGCCAGTAAACAGGGGACAAACACTGAAGCTTTCTTT	CASKQGTNTEAFF
TRBD2	TRBV7-2	TRBJ2-2	-	TGTGCCAGCAGCTTAGCCGCCGGGTCTAGCGGCGTTCGTGGGGAGCTGTTTTTT	CASSLAAGSSGVRGELFF
-	TRBV7-9	TRBJ2-6	-	TGTGCCATCGGGGGACCTGGGGCCAACGTCCTGACTTTC	CAIGGPGANVLTF
TRBD1	TRBV10-1	TRBJ1-1	once	TGCGCCAGCAGCGGGGACAGGGGGCAAAGGAACACTGAAGCTTTCTTT	CASSGDRGQRNTEAFF
-	TRBV4-2	TRBJ2-7	-	TGTGCCAGCAGCCAAGGGAGAGGTACGAACTACGAGCAGTACTTC	CASSQGRGTNYEQYF
-	TRBV11-2	TRBJ2-7	-	TGTGCCAGCAGGGGCATCCGGGACTTCTCCTACGAGCAGTACTTC	CASRGIRDFSYEQYF
TRBD1	TRBV25-1	TRBJ2-7	once	TGTGCCAGCAGTTCACAGGGGACCTACGAGCAGTACTTC	CASSSQGTYEQYF
-	TRBV6-5	TRBJ2-1	-	TGTGCCAGCAAGGGAACCGATGAGCAGTTCTTC	CASKGTDEQFF
-	TRBV11-2	TRBJ1-5	-	TGTGCCAGCAGCTTATCAGCGGATAGCAATCAGCCCCAGCATTTT	CASSLSADSNQPQHF
-	TRBV6-6	TRBJ1-2	-	TGTGCCAGCAGTTACCCCCCGGGGATAGATGGCTACACCTTC	CASSYPPGIDGYTF
-	TRBV6-5	TRBJ1-6	-	TGTGCCAGCAGTTACTCTTCACAGGGACTGGATTCACCCCTCCACTTT	CASSYSSQGLDSPLHF
-	TRBV18	TRBJ1-1	once	TGTGCCAGCTCACCCTCGGGGTGGGCTGAAGCTTTCTTT	CASSPSGWAEAFF
-	TRBV7-2	TRBJ1-1	-	TGTGCCAGCAGCCTGGTTCCGGGGAACACTGAAGCTTTCTTT	CASSLVPGNTEAFF
-	TRBV6-1	TRBJ1-4	-	TGTGCCAGCAGTGTTGGAGAGGATTATGAAAAACTGTTTTTT	CASSVGEDYEKLFF
-	TRBV9	TRBJ1-6	-	TGTGCCAGCACGGAGACGGGCAGCTCCTATAATTCACCCCTCCACTTT	CASTETGSSYNSPLHF
TRBD1	TRBV5-4	TRBJ2-7	-	TGTGCCAGCAGCTTGGGAGGACAGGGGACGTACTTC	CASSLGGQGTYF
TRBD1	TRBV19	TRBJ2-2	-	TGTGCCAGTATCCCGGGACAGGGGGCGAGCGGGGAGCTGTTTTTT	CASIPGQGASGELFF
TRBD1	TRBV7-2	TRBJ2-7	-	TGTGCCAGCAGCCCCCTAGAGGGGGCCTCCTACGAGCAGTACTTC	CASSPLEGASYEQYF
-	TRBV27	TRBJ1-5	-	TGTGCCAGCAGTTTAAAGGGGTCGGAAAGCAATCAGCCCCAGCATTTT	CASSLKGSESNQPQHF
-	TRBV4-3	TRBJ2-2	-	TGCGCCAGCAGCCCTTTAAGTCATGCCGGGGCCGGGGAGCTGTTTTTT	CASSPLSHAGAGELFF
-	TRBV7-9	TRBJ2-3	-	TGTGCCAGCAGCTCCGCGGCGGGGAGATACACAGATACGCAGTATTTT	CASSSAAGRYTDTQYF
-	TRBV27	TRBJ1-2	-	TGTGCCAGCAGTGGGGCCTCTCTAGGAGGCTACACCTTC	CASSGASLGGYTF
-	TRBV18	TRBJ1-4	-	TGTGCCAGCTCAAAGGACTCTTCAACTAATGAAAAACTGTTTTTT	CASSKDSSTNEKLFF
TRBD1	TRBV10-2	TRBJ1-1	few	TGCGCCAGCAGGGGACAGTACACTGAAGCTTTCTTT	CASRGQYTEAFF
-	TRBV29-1	TRBJ2-3	-	TGCAGCGTTCTCAGACTAGTTCGGGCCGATACGCAGTATTTT	CSVLRLVRADTQYF
TRBD1	TRBV6-1	TRBJ2-1	-	TGTGCCAGCAGAAAGGGGACAGCGAACTACAATGAGCAGTTCTTC	CASRKGTANYNEQFF
-	TRBV5-1	TRBJ2-3	-	TGCGCCAGCAGCTTGGCCGACGGTCGACCGCGCACAGATACGCAGTATTTT	CASSLADGRPRTDTQYF
TRBD1	TRBV15	TRBJ2-7	-	TGTGCCACCAGCAGAGATAGGTCGGGACAGATCTACGAGCAGTACTTC	CATSRDRSGQIYEQYF
-	TRBV7-6	TRBJ1-2	-	TGTGCCAGCAGCTTAGGCCGGGGTAGTGGCTACACCTTC	CASSLGRGSGYTF
-	TRBV7-9	TRBJ1-2	-	TGTGCCGTAGGTGATGGGGTGGATGGCTACACCTTC	CAVGDGVDGYTF
-	TRBV30	TRBJ2-7	once	TGTGCCTGGAGACCCGTCCGGGGGGCGCCCTACGAGCAGTACTTC	CAWRPVRGAPYEQYF
-	TRBV5-1	TRBJ2-7	-	TGCGCCAGCAGCTTGGGAAGTTTGGGAGAGCAGTACTTC	CASSLGSLGEQYF
-	TRBV29-1	TRBJ2-7	-	TGCAGCGTTCTCCAACACGGAAGCTACGAGCAGTACTTC	CSVLQHGSYEQYF
-	TRBV27	TRBJ1-2	once	TGTGCCAGCAGATCGAGCGGGGCGAGGAGTTATGGCTACACCTTC	CASRSSGARSYGYTF
-	TRBV4-3	TRBJ1-2	-	TGCGCCAGCAGCCAAGGCCTCGGGGTGGGCTATGGCTACACCTTC	CASSQGLGVGYGYTF
-	TRBV19	TRBJ2-3	-	TGTGCCAGTAGTATCCCGAATACGGATACGCAGTATTTT	CASSIPNTDTQYF
-	TRBV7-2	TRBJ1-5	-	TGTGCCAGCAGCTTGAGCAGACAGCCCCAGCATTTT	CASSLSRQPQHF
TRBD2	TRBV9	TRBJ2-7	-	TGTGCCAGCAGCGCCCCCGGGACTAGCGGGGCAGGGGAGCAGTACTTC	CASSAPGTSGAGEQYF
-	TRBV4-3	TRBJ1-1	few	TGCGCCAGCAGCCAAATGGAGGGGGACACTGAAGCTTTCTTT	CASSQMEGDTEAFF
-	TRBV19	TRBJ2-7	-	TGTGCCAGTAGTACCGCGGGACCCATTGACGAGCAGTACTTC	CASSTAGPIDEQYF
-	TRBV9	TRBJ2-7	-	TGTGCCAGCAGTGCCGGGGGCACAGGGTGGTCCTACGAGCAGTACTTC	CASSAGGTGWSYEQYF
-	TRBV10-3	TRBJ2-7	-	TGTGCCATCGCAGGGGACCCCCCCTACGAGCAGTACTTC	CAIAGDPPYEQYF
-	TRBV5-6	TRBJ2-4	-	TGTGCCAGCAGCTCGCTCCAAAACATTCAGTACTTC	CASSSLQNIQYF
-	TRBV7-2	TRBJ2-1	-	TGTGCCAGCAGCTTAGGACCGGCCCATGAGCAGTTCTTC	CASSLGPAHEQFF
-	TRBV28	TRBJ1-5	-	TGTGCCAGCAGTCCCGCGAATCAGCCCCAGCATTTT	CASSPANQPQHF
TRBD2	TRBV4-3	TRBJ2-3	-	TGCGCCAGCAGCCAAGATAGACGCGGGGGTTACGATACGCAGTATTTT	CASSQDRRGGYDTQYF
-	TRBV30	TRBJ1-2	-	TGTGCCTCAAGGGGCGGGGCCAACTATGGCTACACCTTC	CASRGGANYGYTF
-	TRBV15	TRBJ2-5	-	TGTGCCACCAGCAGAGGCGTTCGGGGCCAAGAGACCCAGTACTTC	CATSRGVRGQETQYF
TRBD2	TRBV7-9	TRBJ2-7	-	TGTGCCAGCAGCGCTCTAGCGGGGCCATTCTACGAGCAGTACTTC	CASSALAGPFYEQYF